Presented here are 22 T cell receptor beta chains from one specimen sequenced in a study of somatic mutations in cytotoxic T cells in rheumatoid arthritis. TCRdb's table, derived via immunoSEQ multiplex PCR, lists solely in-frame clones and lacks some. Among some 20,000 clones listed, 70% to 75% were seen once. Sequencing input: CD8+ T cells sorted from blood. All receptors come from a woman aged 60-75 years in good health.

The chain is built from TRBV6-1 and TRBJ2-3, with 10 bases fitting TRBD2. Germline assignment: CDR1 MNHNS and CDR2 SASEGT. The CDR3 is 15 residues long. The trim removed 6 bases at V and 0 bases at J, leaving 3 bases unmatched. CDR3 DNA sequence: TGTGCCAGCAGCTCACTAGCGGGGAGCACAGATACGCAGTATTTT. Translation gives CASSSLAGSTDTQYF.

The chain has TRBV25-1 and TRBJ2-2; no clear D gene. CDR3 size: 14 residues. V shed 2 bases and J shed 0 bases, with 4 bases lying between them. From germline, CDR1 is MGHDK and CDR2 SYGVNS. Written as DNA, the CDR3 is TGTGCCAGCAGTGAACAGGCGAACACCGGGGAGCTGTTTTTT. Protein sequence: CASSEQANTGELFF. Using reference TRBV25-1 and TRBJ2-2 for the parts outside the CDR3, the full variable domain is EADIYQTPRYLVIGTGKKITLECSQTMGHDKMYWYQQDPGMELHLIHYSYGVNSTEKGDLSSESTVSRIRTEHFPLTLESARPSHTSQYLCASSEQANTGELFFGEGSRLTVL.

The chain carries TRBV4-1 and TRBJ1-1; D unclear. The germline gives CDR1 MGHRA, CDR2 YSYEKL. Trimming stripped 0 bases from V and 6 bases from J, with 14 bases between. CDR3 length: 15 amino acids. The CDR3 bases are TGCGCCAGCAGCCAAGATTTCTCGGGGAGCGCTGAAGCTTTCTTT. Translation: CASSQDFSGSAEAFF.

The genes are TRBV11-1 and TRBJ2-2; D is perhaps TRBD1 or TRBD2 (5 bases each). Trimming took 1 base from V and 3 from J, leaving 18 bases between them. The germline CDR1 and CDR2 sequences are SGHAT and FQDESV (reference sequence). This CDR3 is built from 18 residues. CDR3 nucleotides: TGTGCCAGCAGCTTAGGGGCGGGTCTGGACACTCACACCGGGGAGCTGTTTTTT. The encoded protein is CASSLGAGLDTHTGELFF.

The gene calls are TRBV7-6 and TRBJ2-7, with 11 bases that match TRBD2. Germline lookup yields CDR1 SGHVS and CDR2 FNYEAQ. The CDR3 is 16 amino acids. Losses at the gene ends were 5 bases for V and 7 bases for J; bases not matched to a gene: 13. Here the CDR3 DNA reads TGTGCCAGCAGCCCGAGACTAGCGGGGCCCTCTTGGGAGCAGTACTTC. It translates to CASSPRLAGPSWEQYF.

The chain links TRBV4-1 to TRBJ1-1; 11 bases line up with TRBD1. V dropped 3 bases and J dropped 5; count of bases not matched to a gene: 2. CDR3 length: 14 amino acids. Germline V gene lookup returns CDR1 MGHRA and CDR2 YSYEKL. Here the CDR3 reads CASSHGQGATEAFF. The CDR3 DNA reads TGCGCCAGCAGCCACGGACAGGGGGCGACTGAAGCTTTCTTT.

The CDR3 DNA reads as TGTGCCAGCAGCTTAGAGGTCAGGGGCCTGCCGTCGGGGGATGAGCAGTTCTTC. Translated: CASSLEVRGLPSGDEQFF. This sequence joins TRBV7-9 and TRBJ2-1; either TRBD1 or TRBD2 may fit D (6 bases each). This CDR3 is 18 amino acids long. V was trimmed by 1 base and J by 8 bases, leaving 24 bases between them. CDR1 and CDR2 (germline): SEHNR, FQNEAQ (reference sequence).

This chain connects TRBV9 to TRBJ1-1; no definite D call. This CDR3 has 15 residues. Between the trimmed V and J ends, which lost 0 bases and 1 base, there was a span of 10 bases. Germline loops: CDR1 SGDLS, CDR2 YYNGEE. CDR3 nucleotide sequence: TGTGCCAGCAGCGTAGATCCGGATTCGAACACTGAAGCTTTCTTT. Translated: CASSVDPDSNTEAFF.

The V gene is TRBV5-6, the J gene TRBJ2-1, with 10 bases identical to TRBD1. The CDR3 is 16 residues long. With V trimmed by 0 bases and J by 2 bases, 2 bases remained unmatched. Germline V gene lookup returns CDR1 SGHDT and CDR2 YYEEEE. The CDR3 DNA reads TGTGCCAGCAGCTTGGCCGGGACAGGGGCCTACAATGAGCAGTTCTTC. Its translation is CASSLAGTGAYNEQFF.

This rearrangement joins TRBV27 to TRBJ1-1; D unclear. Trimming left V 7 bases short and J 4 bases short, with 16 bases between. Germline CDR1 MNHEY, CDR2 SMNVEV (reference sequence). The CDR3 is 14 residues long. The CDR3 DNA reads TGTGCCAGCACCTCACAAGCCCTCGCCACTGAAGCTTTCTTT. Amino acid sequence: CASTSQALATEAFF.

The chain combines TRBV9 with TRBJ2-7; 7 nucleotides align to TRBD1. With V trimmed by 4 bases and J by 5 bases, 3 bases remained unmatched. This CDR3 spans 12 amino acids. Germline V CDR1 and CDR2: SGDLS, YYNGEE. For the CDR3, the DNA is TGTGCCAGCAGCCTCACAGGGGACGAGCAGTACTTC. Translating gives CASSLTGDEQYF.

The rearrangement joins TRBV19 to TRBJ2-1; the D gene is possibly TRBD2 (6 bases). This CDR3 spans 16 amino acids. Germline V gene data show CDR1 as LNHDA and CDR2 as SQIVND (reference sequence). V gave up 0 bases and J gave up 4 bases, with 13 bases separating them. The CDR3 DNA reads TGTGCCAGTAGTATAGAGGAGGGATTGGGATACAATGAGCAGTTCTTC. Translated, it gives CASSIEEGLGYNEQFF.

The V gene is TRBV29-1, the J gene TRBJ2-7; TRBD1 aligns across 7 bases. CDR1 is SQVTM, CDR2 ANQGSEA, per germline. J gave up 3 bases and V 4 bases, and 12 bases lay outside the gene matches. The CDR3 spans 15 residues. The CDR3 DNA reads as TGCAGCGTTGTTGGTGAGGAGAACAGGGGCTACGAGCAGTACTTC. Protein sequence: CSVVGEENRGYEQYF.

The J gene is TRBJ2-7, the V gene TRBV9; D possibly uses TRBD1 or TRBD2 (5 bases each). Germline CDR1 SGDLS, CDR2 YYNGEE. This CDR3 comprises 14 residues. Deletions cut 2 bases from V and 2 bases from J, with 11 bases between. CDR3 DNA sequence: TGTGCCAGCAGCGTTGGGACGGGTGCCTACGAGCAGTACTTC. This sequence encodes CASSVGTGAYEQYF. The whole variable domain, remainder taken from reference TRBV9 and TRBJ2-7, is DSGVTQTPKHLITATGQRVTLRCSPRSGDLSVYWYQQSLDQGLQFLIQYYNGEERAKGNILERFSAQQFPDLHSELNLSSLELGDSALYFCASSVGTGAYEQYFGPGTRLTVT.

The chain has TRBV5-8 and TRBJ1-2; perhaps TRBD1 as D (6 bases). Between the trimmed V and J ends, which lost 4 bases and 2 bases, there was a span of 12 bases. The CDR3 is 14 amino acids. Looked up from germline, CDR1 is SGHTS and CDR2 is YDEGEE. DNA of the CDR3: TGTGCCAGCAGCCGGGGGGCAGGGAACTATGGCTACACCTTC. Translating it yields CASSRGAGNYGYTF.

V and J are TRBV5-1 and TRBJ1-2; TRBD1 matches 7 bases. The CDR3 sequence is 15 residues long. J was trimmed by 3 bases and V by 4 bases; bases with no gene match: 9. Per the germline V gene, CDR1 is SGHRS and CDR2 is YFSETQ. The CDR3 region has the DNA TGCGCCAGCAGCGCTCTGGGAGGGGGCGACTATGGCTACACCTTC. This sequence encodes CASSALGGGDYGYTF.

This clone was counted once. The rearrangement uses TRBV7-9 and TRBJ2-7; the match to TRBD1 covers 10 bases. Germline CDR1 reads SEHNR; CDR2 reads FQNEAQ (reference sequence). V was clipped by 4 bases and J by 4 bases; unmatched bases: 7. The CDR3 consists of 15 residues. The CDR3 region has the DNA TGTGCCAGCAGCTCACCGGGACAGGGGATGTACGAGCAGTACTTC. Translated: CASSSPGQGMYEQYF.

The chain combines TRBV28 with TRBJ2-7; TRBD2 agrees at 7 bases. The CDR3 runs 15 residues. V gave up 8 bases and J gave up 0 bases; unmatched junction bases: 10. Germline-derived CDR1 and CDR2 are MDHEN and SYDVKM. CDR3 bases: TGTGCCAGCTCCCAAAGCGGGGTCCCCTCCTACGAGCAGTACTTC. This sequence encodes CASSQSGVPSYEQYF.

Relative to its sample, this clone is medium-sized (0.01 to 0.1%). The V gene is TRBV27, the J gene TRBJ1-2, with a weak D call TRBD1 (5 bases). The CDR3 has 15 residues. Looked up from germline, CDR1 is MNHEY and CDR2 is SMNVEV (reference sequence). Trimming removed 2 bases from V and 9 bases from J, with 19 bases in between. The CDR3 region has the DNA TGTGCCAGCAGTTTAAATGAGGCGGGGGTAGATAGCTACACCTTC. Protein sequence: CASSLNEAGVDSYTF.

The V gene is TRBV15, the J gene TRBJ2-1, with D possibly called TRBD1 or TRBD2 (5 bases each). Trimming took off 2 bases at V and 7 bases at J, with 27 bases between the two ends. The CDR3 runs to 19 residues. Per germline, CDR1 LNHNV and CDR2 YYDKDF (reference sequence). The CDR3 is CATSRFINVRDQKTNEQFF. In nucleotides, the CDR3 is TGTGCCACCAGCAGATTTATTAACGTCCGGGACCAGAAGACTAATGAGCAGTTCTTC.

V is TRBV7-9 and J is TRBJ1-4; no clear D. The CDR3 covers 10 residues. CDR1 and CDR2 (germline): SEHNR, FQNEAQ (reference sequence). The V and J ends lost 8 bases and 8 bases respectively, with 6 bases between them. CDR3 protein: CASEGEKLFF. The DNA for the CDR3 is TGTGCCAGCGAAGGGGAAAAACTGTTTTTT.

The chain is built from TRBV9 and TRBJ1-4; D possibly corresponds to TRBD1 (5 bases). The germline V gene encodes CDR1 SGDLS and CDR2 YYNGEE. Between the trimmed V and J ends, which lost 0 bases and 7 bases, there was a span of 10 bases. This CDR3 is built from 14 residues. CDR3 nucleotide sequence: TGTGCCAGCAGCGTAGGGCAGGGTGGTGAAAAACTGTTTTTT. Protein sequence: CASSVGQGGEKLFF.